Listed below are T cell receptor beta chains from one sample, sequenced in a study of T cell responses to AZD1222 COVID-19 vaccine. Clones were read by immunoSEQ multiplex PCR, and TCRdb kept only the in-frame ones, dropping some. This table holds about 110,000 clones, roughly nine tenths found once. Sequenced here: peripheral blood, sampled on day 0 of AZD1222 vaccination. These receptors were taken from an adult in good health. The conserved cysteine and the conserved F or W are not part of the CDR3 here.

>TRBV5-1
ASSLGNSAYNEQF
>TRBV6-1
ASSEVQATTYEQY
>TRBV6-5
ASRGLGVGTGELF
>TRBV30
AWSPGGAYEQY
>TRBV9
ASSVGGRSTEAF
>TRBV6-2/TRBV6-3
ASSYSLLAGFSGANVLT
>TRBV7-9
ASSLAGTGSYNEQF
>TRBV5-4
ASSPDRSSYNEQF
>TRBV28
ASSSRTGGAF
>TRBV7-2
ASSLTGTSGYEQY
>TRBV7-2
ASSLAGESSYNEQF
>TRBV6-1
ASSEMTGDQPQH
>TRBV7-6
ASSPRPGMNTEAF
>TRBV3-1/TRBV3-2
ASTTGGTEAF
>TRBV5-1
ASSLGSGELF